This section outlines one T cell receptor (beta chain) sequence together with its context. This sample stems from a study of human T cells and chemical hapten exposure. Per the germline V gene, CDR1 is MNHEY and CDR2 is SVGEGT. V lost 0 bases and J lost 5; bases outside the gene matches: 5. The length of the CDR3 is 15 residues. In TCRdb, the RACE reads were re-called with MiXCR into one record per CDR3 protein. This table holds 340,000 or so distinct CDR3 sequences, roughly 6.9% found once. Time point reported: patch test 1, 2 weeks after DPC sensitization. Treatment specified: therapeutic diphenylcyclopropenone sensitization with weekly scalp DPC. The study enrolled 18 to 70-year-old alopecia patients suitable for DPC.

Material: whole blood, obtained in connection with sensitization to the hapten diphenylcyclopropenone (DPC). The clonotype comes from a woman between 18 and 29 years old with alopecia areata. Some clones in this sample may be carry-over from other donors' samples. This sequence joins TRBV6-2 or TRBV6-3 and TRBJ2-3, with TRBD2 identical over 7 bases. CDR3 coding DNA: TGTGCCAGCAGTTACTCCGGCGGGGGTGGAGATACGCAGTATTTT. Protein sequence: CASSYSGGGGDTQYF.